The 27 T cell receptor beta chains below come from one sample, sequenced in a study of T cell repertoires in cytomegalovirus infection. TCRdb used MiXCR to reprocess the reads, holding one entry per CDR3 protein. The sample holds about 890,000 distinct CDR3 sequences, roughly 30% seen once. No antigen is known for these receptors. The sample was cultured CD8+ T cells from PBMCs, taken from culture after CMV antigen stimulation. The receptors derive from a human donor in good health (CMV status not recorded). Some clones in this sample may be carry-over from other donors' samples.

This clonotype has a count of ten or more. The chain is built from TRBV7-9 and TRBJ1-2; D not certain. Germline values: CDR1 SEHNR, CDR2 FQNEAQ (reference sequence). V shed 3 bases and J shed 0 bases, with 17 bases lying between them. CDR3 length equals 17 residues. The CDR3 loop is CASSFPTDYIANYGYTF. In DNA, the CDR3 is TGTGCCAGCAGCTTCCCCACAGATTATATAGCTAACTATGGCTACACCTTC.

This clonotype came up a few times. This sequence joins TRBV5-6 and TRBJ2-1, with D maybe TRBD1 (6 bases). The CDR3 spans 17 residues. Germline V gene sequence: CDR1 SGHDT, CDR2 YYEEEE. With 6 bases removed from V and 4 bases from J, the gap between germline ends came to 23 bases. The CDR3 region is CASTWSGQRLTYNEQFF. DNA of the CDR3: TGTGCCAGCACCTGGTCGGGACAACGATTAACTTACAATGAGCAGTTCTTC.

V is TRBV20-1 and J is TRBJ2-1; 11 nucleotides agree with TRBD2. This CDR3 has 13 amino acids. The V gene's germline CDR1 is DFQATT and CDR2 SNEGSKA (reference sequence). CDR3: CRPGLAAYNEQFF. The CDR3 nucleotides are TGCAGGCCGGGACTAGCGGCCTACAATGAGCAGTTCTTC.

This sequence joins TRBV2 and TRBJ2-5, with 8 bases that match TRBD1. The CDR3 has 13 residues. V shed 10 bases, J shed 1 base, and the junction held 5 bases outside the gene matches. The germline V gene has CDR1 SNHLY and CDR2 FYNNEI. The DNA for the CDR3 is TGTGCCATCGGAGACAGGGGCCAAGAGACCCAGTACTTC. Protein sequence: CAIGDRGQETQYF.

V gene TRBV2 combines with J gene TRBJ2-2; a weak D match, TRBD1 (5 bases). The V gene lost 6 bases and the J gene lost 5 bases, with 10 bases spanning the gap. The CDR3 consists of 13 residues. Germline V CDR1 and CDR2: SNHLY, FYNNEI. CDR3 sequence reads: CASRGRFTGELFF. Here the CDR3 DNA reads TGTGCCAGCAGGGGGCGCTTTACCGGGGAGCTGTTTTTT.

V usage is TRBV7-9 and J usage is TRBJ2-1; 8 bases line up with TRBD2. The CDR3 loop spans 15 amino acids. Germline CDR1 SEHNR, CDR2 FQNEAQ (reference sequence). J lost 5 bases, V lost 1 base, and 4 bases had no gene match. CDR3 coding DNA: TGTGCCAGCAGCTTAGGCGGGGGGACAAACAATGAGCAGTTCTTC. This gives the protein CASSLGGGTNNEQFF.

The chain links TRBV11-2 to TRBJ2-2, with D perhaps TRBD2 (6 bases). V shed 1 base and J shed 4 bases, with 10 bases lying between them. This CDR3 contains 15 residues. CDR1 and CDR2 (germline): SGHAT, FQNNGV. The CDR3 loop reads CASSLAEGITGELFF. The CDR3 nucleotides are TGTGCCAGCAGCTTAGCGGAGGGCATCACCGGGGAGCTGTTTTTT.

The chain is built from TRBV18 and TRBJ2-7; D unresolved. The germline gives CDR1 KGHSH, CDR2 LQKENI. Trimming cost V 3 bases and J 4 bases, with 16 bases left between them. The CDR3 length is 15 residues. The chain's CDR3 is CASSPARTATYEQYF. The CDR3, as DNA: TGTGCCAGCTCACCCGCCCGGACGGCTACATACGAGCAGTACTTC.

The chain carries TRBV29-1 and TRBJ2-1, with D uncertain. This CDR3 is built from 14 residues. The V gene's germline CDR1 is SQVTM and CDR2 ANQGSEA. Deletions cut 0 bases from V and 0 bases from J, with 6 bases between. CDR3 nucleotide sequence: TGCAGCGTTGAAGACGAGGTCTCCTACAATGAGCAGTTCTTC. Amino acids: CSVEDEVSYNEQFF.

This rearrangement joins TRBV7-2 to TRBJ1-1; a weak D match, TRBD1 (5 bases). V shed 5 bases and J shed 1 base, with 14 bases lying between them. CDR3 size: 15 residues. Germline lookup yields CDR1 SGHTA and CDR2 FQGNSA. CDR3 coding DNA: TGTGCCAGCAGCGTTACAGTCGGGGGGAACACTGAAGCTTTCTTT. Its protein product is CASSVTVGGNTEAFF.

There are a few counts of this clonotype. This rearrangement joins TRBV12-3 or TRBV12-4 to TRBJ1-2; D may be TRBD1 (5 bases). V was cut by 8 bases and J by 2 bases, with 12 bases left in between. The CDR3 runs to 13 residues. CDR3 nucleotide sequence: TGTGCCAGCGGTATGGGGCTCAACTATGGCTACACCTTC. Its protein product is CASGMGLNYGYTF.

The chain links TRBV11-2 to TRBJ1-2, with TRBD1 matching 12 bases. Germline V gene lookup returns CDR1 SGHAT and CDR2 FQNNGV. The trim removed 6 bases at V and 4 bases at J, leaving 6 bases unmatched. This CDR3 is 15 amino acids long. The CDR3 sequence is CASRNRDRGLYGYTF. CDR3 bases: TGTGCCAGCAGAAACCGGGACAGGGGGCTCTATGGCTACACCTTC.

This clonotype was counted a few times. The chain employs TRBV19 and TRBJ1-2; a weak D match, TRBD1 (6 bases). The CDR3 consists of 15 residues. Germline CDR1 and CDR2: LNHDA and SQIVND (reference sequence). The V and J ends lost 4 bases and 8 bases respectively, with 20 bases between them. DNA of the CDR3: TGTGCCAGTAGTACCCTAGGACAGCCGGAAACGGGCTACACCTTC. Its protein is CASSTLGQPETGYTF. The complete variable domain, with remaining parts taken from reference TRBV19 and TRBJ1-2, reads DGGITQSPKYLFRKEGQNVTLSCEQNLNHDAMYWYRQDPGQGLRLIYYSQIVNDFQKGDIAEGYSVSREKKESFPLTVTSAQKNPTAFYLCASSTLGQPETGYTFGSGTRLTVV.

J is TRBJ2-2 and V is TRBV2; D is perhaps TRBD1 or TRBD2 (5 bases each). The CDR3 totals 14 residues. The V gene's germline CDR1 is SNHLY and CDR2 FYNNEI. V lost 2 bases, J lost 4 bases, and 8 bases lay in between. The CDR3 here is CASSEIGGTGELFF. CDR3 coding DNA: TGTGCCAGCAGTGAAATTGGGGGCACCGGGGAGCTGTTTTTT.

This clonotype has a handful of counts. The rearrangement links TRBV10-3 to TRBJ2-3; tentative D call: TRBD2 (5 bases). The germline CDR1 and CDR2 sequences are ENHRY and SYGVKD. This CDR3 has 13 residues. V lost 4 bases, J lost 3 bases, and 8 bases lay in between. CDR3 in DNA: TGTGCCATCAGTGGACGGGGAACAGATACGCAGTATTTT. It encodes CAISGRGTDTQYF.

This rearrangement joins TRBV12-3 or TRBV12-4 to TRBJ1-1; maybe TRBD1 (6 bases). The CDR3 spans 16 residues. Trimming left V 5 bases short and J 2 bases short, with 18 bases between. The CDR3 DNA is TGTGCCAGCAGTCGGGGGCGGGGAGGACGTAACACTGAAGCTTTCTTT. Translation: CASSRGRGGRNTEAFF.

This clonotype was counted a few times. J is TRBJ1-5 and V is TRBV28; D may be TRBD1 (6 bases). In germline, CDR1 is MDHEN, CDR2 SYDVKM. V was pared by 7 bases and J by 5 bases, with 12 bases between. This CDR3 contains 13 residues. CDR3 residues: CASKRGPHQPQHF. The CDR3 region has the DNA TGTGCCAGCAAACGGGGGCCCCATCAGCCCCAGCATTTT.

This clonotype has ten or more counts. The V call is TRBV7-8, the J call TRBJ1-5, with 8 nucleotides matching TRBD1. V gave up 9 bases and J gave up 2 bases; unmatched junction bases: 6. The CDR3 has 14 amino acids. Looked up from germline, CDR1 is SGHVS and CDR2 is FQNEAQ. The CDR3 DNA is TGTGCCAGTCAGGGGGCCGGGGGCAATCAGCCCCAGCATTTT. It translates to CASQGAGGNQPQHF.

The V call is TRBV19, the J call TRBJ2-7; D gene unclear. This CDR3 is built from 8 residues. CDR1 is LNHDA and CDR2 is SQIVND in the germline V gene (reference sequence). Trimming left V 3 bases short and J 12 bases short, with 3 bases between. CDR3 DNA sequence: TGTGCCAGTAGTATGGTGTACTTC. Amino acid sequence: CASSMVYF.

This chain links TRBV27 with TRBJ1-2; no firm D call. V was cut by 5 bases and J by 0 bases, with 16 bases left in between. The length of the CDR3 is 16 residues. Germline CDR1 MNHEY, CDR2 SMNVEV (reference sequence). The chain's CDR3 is CASSPRTEQANYGYTF. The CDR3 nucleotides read TGTGCCAGCAGTCCACGGACGGAGCAAGCTAACTATGGCTACACCTTC.

CDR3 in amino acids: CASSRTWALTDTQYF. Here the CDR3 DNA reads TGTGCCAGCAGCAGGACGTGGGCCCTCACAGATACGCAGTATTTT. This chain links TRBV5-5 with TRBJ2-3, with D unclear. The CDR3 has 15 amino acids. CDR1 is SGHKS and CDR2 is YYEKEE in the germline V gene (reference sequence). Trimming pared 4 bases from V and 2 bases from J, leaving 14 bases between.

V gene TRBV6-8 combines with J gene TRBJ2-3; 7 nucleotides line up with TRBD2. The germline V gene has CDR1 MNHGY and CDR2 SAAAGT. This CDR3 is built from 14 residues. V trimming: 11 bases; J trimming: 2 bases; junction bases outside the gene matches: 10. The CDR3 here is CAGAGRSFTDTQYF. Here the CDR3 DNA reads TGTGCCGGAGCGGGGCGCTCGTTCACAGATACGCAGTATTTT.

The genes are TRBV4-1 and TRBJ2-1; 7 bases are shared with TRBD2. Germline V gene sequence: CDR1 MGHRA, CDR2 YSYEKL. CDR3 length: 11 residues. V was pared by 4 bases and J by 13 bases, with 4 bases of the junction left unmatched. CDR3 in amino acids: CASSRTSEQFF. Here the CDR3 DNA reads TGCGCCAGCAGCCGAACTAGCGAACAGTTCTTC.

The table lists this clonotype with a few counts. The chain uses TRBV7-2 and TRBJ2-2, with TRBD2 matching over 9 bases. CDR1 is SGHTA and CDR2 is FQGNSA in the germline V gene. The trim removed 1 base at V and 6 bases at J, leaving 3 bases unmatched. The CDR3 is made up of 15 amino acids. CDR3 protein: CASSLDAGGPGELFF. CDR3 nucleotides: TGTGCCAGCAGCTTAGATGCGGGGGGGCCCGGGGAGCTGTTTTTT.

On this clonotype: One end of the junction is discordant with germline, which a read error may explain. CDR3: CASSLDPGKFHNYGYSF. The CDR3 DNA follows: TGTGCCAGCAGCTTAGATCCGGGGAAGTTTCATAACTATGGCTACTCCTTC. The chain uses TRBV7-2 and TRBJ1-2; no reliable D call. CDR1 and CDR2 (germline): SGHTA, FQGNSA. CDR3 size: 17 residues.

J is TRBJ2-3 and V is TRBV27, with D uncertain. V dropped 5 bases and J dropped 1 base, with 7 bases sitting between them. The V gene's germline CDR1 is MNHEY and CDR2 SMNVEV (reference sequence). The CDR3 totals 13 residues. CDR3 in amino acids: CASSPYRTDTQYF. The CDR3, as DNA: TGTGCCAGCAGTCCTTACCGCACAGATACGCAGTATTTT.

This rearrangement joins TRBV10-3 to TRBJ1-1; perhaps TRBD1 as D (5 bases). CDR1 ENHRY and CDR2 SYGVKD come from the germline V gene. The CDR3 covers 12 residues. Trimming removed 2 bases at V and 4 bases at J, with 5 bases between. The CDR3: CAISEGATEAFF. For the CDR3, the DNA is TGTGCCATCAGTGAGGGGGCCACTGAAGCTTTCTTT.